One T cell receptor beta chain is described in this entry. Its matching antigen is unknown. These data belong to a study of T cells in Graves' hyperthyroidism and ophthalmopathy. General study points: Classification by a 13 V-J model distinguished ophthalmopathy from stable hyperthyroidism.

Authors of the study amplified TCR beta CDR3 regions from RNA transcripts. Carried out on the TCR CDR3, a first-round RT-PCR used the HTBI primer set. TCRdb re-called the multiplex PCR reads through MiXCR, storing one row per CDR3 protein. Of hundreds of thousands of distinct CDR3 sequences listed, approximately 15% are singletons. Ophthalmopathy cases met thresholds of Clinical Activity Score at least 3, NOSPECS grade at least 4 and duration under 3 months. The diagnostic basis comprised clinical symptoms, serum thyroxine and TRAb, thyroid ultrasound and orbital computed tomography. PBMCs came from about 10 ml fresh peripheral blood. The V segment lost 4 bases and the J segment 5 bases; nucleotides outside the gene matches: 13. CDR1 GTSNPN and CDR2 SVGIG come from the germline V gene (reference sequence). The CDR3 extends over 16 amino acids.

Sample: blood. This chain links TRBV30 with TRBJ1-2; 10 nucleotides agree with TRBD1. The origin of this receptor is a woman aged 40 to 50 with Graves' ophthalmopathy. The CDR3 loop reads CAWTYFPGQGFYGYTF. The DNA for the CDR3 is TGTGCCTGGACCTACTTCCCGGGACAGGGGTTTTATGGCTACACCTTC.